This section outlines one T cell receptor beta chain sequence together with its context. The CDR3 runs to 12 residues. Trimming left V 4 bases short and J 7 bases short, with 5 bases between. Germline CDR1 is WSHSY and CDR2 is SAAADI. Ages ranged from 18 to 89 years, with residence in approximately 25 US areas. Donors were grouped by their self-reported clinical history. The data were taken from a study of blood T cell repertoires in COVID-19. Methods used by the authors: Estimated nucleated cell counts came from reference gene primer amplification. TCRdb's copy holds only in-frame clones and misses some; the assay was immunoSEQ multiplex PCR. That table gives V, J and clone size, and the DNA gave D and trimming. The data contain 250,000 to 300,000 clones, approximately 91% of them singletons.

V and J are TRBV10-2 and TRBJ1-6, with D tentatively TRBD1 (5 bases). This TCR derives from a human donor in a cohort exposed to, infected with or recovered from COVID-19 (not recorded which). The donor label of this sample is uncertain. Sequencing was performed on PBMCs or T cells enriched from blood (not recorded which). The CDR3 DNA follows: TGCGCCAGCAGTGCAGGGAATTCACCCCTCCACTTT. Translated, it gives CASSAGNSPLHF.